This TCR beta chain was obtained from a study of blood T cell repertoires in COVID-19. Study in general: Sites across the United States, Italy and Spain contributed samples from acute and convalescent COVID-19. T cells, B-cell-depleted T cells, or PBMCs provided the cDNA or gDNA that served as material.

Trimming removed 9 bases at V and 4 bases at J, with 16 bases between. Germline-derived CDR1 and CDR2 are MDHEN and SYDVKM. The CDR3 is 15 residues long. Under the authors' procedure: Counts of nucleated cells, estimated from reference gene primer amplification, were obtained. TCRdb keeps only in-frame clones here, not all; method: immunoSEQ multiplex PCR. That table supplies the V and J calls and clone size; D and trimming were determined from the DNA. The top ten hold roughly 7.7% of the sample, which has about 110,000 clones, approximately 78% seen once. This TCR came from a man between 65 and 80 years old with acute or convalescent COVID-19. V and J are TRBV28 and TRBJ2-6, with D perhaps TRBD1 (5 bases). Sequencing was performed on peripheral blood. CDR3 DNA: TGTGCCAGTACAAGTACTGGGGCAGGGGCCAACGTCCTGACTTTC. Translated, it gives CASTSTGAGANVLTF.